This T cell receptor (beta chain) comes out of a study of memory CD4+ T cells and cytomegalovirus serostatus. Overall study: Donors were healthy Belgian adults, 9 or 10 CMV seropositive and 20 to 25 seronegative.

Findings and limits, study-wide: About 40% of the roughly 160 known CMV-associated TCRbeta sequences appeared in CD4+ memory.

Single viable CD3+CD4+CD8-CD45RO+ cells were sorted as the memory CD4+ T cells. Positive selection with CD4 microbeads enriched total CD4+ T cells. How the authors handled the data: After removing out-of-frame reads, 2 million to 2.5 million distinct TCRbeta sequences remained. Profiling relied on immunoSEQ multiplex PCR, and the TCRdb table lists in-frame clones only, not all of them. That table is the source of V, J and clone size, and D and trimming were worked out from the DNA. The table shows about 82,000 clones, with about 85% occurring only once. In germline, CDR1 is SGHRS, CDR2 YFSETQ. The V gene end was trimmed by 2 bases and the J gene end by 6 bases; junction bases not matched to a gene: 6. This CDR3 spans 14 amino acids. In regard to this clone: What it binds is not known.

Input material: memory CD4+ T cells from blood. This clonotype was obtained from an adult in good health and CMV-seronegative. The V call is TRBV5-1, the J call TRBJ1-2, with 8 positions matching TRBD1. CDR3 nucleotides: TGCGCCAGCAGCTTAGGACAGGGATGGGATGGCTACACCTTC. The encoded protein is CASSLGQGWDGYTF.